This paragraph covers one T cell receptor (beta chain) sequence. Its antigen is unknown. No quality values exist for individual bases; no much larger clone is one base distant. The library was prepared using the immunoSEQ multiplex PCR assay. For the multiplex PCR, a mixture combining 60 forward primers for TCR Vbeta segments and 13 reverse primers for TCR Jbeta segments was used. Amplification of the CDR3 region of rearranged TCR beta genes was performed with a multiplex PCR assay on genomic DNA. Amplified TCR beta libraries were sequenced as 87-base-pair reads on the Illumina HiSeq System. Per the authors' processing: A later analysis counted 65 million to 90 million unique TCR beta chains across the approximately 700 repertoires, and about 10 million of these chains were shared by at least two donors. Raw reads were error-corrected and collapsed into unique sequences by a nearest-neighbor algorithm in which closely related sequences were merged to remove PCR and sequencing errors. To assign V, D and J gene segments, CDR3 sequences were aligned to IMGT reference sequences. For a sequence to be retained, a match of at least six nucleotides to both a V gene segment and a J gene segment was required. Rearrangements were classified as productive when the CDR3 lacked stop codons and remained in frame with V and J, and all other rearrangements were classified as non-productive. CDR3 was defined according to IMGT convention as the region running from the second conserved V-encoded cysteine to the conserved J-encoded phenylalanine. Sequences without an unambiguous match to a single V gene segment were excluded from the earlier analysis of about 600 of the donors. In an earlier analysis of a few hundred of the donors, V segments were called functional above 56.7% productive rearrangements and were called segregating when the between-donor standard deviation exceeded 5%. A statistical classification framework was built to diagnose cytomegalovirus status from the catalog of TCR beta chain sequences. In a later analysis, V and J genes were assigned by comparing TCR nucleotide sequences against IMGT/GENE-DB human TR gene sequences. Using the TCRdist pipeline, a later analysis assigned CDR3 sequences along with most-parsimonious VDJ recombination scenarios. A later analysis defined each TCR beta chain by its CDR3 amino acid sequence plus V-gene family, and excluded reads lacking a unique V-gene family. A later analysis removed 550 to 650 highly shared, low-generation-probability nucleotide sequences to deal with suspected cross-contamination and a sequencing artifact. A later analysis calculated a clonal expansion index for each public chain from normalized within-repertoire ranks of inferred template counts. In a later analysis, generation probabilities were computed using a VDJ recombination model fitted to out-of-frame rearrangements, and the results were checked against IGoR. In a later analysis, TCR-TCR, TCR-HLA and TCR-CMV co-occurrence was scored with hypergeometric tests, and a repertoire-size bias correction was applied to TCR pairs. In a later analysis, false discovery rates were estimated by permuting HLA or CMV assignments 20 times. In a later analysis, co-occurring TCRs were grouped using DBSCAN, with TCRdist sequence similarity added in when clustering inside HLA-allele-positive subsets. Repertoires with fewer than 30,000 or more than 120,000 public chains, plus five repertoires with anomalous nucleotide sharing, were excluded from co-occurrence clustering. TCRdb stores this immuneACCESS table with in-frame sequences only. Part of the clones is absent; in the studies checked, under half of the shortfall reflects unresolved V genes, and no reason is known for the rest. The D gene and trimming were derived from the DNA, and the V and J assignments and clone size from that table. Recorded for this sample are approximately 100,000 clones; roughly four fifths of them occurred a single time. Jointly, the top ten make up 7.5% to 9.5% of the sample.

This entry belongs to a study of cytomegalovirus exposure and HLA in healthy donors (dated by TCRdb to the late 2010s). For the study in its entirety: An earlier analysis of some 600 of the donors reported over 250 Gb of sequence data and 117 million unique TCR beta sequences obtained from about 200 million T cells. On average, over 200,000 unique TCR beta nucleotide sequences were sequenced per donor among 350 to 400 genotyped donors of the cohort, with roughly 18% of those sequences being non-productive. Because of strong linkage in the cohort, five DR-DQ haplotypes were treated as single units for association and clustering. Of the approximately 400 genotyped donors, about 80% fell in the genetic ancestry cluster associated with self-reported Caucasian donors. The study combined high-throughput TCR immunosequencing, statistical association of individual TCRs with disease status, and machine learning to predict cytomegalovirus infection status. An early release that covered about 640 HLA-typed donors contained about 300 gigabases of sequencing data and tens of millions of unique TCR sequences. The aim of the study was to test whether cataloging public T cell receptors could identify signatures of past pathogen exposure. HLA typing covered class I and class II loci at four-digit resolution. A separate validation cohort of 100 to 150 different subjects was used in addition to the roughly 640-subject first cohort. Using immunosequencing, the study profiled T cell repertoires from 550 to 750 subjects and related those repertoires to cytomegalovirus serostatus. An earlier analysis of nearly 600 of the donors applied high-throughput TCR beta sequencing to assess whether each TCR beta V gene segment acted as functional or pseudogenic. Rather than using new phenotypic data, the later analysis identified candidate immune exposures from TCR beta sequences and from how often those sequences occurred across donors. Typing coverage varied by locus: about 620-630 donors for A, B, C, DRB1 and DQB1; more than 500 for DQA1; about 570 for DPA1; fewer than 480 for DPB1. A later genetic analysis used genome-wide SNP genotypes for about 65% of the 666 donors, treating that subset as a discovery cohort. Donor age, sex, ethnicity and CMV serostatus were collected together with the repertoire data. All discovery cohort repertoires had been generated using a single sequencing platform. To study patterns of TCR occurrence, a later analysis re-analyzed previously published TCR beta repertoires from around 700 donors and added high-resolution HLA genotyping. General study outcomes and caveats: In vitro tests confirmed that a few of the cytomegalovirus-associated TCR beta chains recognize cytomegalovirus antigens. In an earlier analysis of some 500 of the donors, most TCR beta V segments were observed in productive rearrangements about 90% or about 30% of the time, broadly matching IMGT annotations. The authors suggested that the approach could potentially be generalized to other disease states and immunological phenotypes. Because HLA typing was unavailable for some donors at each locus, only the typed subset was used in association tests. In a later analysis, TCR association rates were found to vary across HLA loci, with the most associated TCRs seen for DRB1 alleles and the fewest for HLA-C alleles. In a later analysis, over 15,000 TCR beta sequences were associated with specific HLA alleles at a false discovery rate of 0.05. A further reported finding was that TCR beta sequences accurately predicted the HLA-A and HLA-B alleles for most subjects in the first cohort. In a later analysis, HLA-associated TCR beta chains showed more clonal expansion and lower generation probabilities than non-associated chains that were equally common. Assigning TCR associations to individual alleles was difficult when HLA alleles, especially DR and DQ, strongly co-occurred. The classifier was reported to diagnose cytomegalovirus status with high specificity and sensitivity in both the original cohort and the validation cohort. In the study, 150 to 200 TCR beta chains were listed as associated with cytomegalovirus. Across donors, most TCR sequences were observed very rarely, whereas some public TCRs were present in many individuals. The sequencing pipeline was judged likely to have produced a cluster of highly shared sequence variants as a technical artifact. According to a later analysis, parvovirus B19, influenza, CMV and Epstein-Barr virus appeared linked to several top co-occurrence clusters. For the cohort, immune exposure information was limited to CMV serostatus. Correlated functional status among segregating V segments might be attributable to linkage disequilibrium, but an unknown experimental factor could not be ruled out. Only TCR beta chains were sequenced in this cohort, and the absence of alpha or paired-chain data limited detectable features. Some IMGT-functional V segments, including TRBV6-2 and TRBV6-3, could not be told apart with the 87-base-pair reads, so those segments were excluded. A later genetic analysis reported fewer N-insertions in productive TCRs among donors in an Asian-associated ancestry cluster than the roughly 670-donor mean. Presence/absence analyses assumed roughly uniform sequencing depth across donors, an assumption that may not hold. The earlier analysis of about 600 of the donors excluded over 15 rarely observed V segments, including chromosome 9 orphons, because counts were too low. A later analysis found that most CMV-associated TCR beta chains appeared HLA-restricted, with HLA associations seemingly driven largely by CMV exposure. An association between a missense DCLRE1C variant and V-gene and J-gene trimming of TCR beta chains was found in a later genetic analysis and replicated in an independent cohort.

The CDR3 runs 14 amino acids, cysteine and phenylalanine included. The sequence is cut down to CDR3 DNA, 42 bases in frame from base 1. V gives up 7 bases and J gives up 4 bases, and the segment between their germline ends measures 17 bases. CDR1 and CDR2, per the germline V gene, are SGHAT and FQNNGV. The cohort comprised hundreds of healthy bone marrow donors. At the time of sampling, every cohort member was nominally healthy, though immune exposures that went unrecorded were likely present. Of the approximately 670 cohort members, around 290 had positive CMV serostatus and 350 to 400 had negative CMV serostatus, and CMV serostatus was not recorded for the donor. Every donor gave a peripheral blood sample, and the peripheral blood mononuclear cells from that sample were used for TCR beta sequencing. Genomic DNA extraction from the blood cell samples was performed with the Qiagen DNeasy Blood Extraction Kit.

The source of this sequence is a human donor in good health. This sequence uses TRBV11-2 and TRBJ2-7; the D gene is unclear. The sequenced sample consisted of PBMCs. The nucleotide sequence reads TGTGCCAGCAACTCCTTCCCGGCGGCGTACGAGCAGTACTTC. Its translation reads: CASNSFPAAYEQYF.